Following are 16 T cell receptor beta chains from one sample sequenced in a study of T cell changes during pregnancy in multiple sclerosis (dated by TCRdb to between 2019 and 2020). Libraries came from the immunoSEQ multiplex PCR assay. The source is immuneACCESS, and TCRdb retained only in-frame sequences with V and J called. Part of the clones is not carried over; for the studies checked, unresolved V genes explain less than half of this, and the remainder is unexplained. The sample includes 50,000 to 75,000 clones, with 90% to 95% observed a single time. The top ten clonotypes cover 1% to 1.5% of the sample. The material sequenced was peripheral blood, taken after pregnancy. The receptors derive from a female donor in good health, enrolled as a control in a pregnancy study.

This clone has a single count. This sequence joins TRBV9 and TRBJ1-5; D is unclear. From germline, CDR1 is SGDLS and CDR2 YYNGEE. Trimming pared 3 bases from V and 7 bases from J, leaving 17 bases between. CDR3 length: 15 residues. This CDR3 reads CASSAHPISGQPQHF. DNA for the CDR3: TGTGCCAGCAGCGCCCACCCGATCTCAGGACAGCCCCAGCATTTT.

The chain couples TRBV21-1 to TRBJ2-3; the table's TRBD1 call for D was not verified on the DNA. TRBV21-1 constitutes a pseudogene. The CDR3 runs 19 residues. CDR3 region: CASSKEKRTGWGRTDTQYF. The CDR3 nucleotides read TGTGCCAGCAGCAAAGAAAAGAGGACAGGGTGGGGGCGCACAGATACGCAGTATTTT.

The chain recombines TRBV29-1 with TRBJ2-2; 9 bases fit TRBD2. This CDR3 has 14 residues. CDR1 is SQVTM and CDR2 is ANQGSEA in the germline V gene. V dropped 7 bases and J dropped 4; count of bases not matched to a gene: 7. The CDR3 region has the DNA TGCAGCGCTGGGACTAGCACAAGCACCGGGGAGCTGTTTTTT. Its translation is CSAGTSTSTGELFF.

This chain links TRBV19 with TRBJ1-5; D might be TRBD1 (6 bases). This CDR3 comprises 17 residues. Per germline, CDR1 LNHDA and CDR2 SQIVND (reference sequence). The V end was cut by 7 bases, the J end by 0 bases, with 19 bases between. The CDR3 DNA sequence: TGTGCCAGTACGCGACAGGTCGACGATTATAGCAATCAGCCCCAGCATTTT. Protein: CASTRQVDDYSNQPQHF.

This rearrangement joins TRBV11-3 to TRBJ2-3; no reliable D call. V was cut by 0 bases and J by 7 bases, with 11 bases left in between. CDR3 length: 14 residues. Germline CDR1 is SGHNT and CDR2 is YENEEA. The CDR3 nucleotides read TGTGCCAGCAGCTTAGAAAGAGGCGGAAATACGCAGTATTTT. Its protein is CASSLERGGNTQYF.

This clone was picked up one time. V and J are TRBV9 and TRBJ1-4; the D is unclear. The V and J ends lost 3 bases and 1 base respectively, with 16 bases between them. Germline lookup yields CDR1 SGDLS and CDR2 YYNGEE. The CDR3 runs to 17 residues. CDR3 protein: CASSASGGGRTNEKLFF. The CDR3 bases are TGTGCCAGCAGCGCCTCTGGAGGAGGCAGAACTAATGAAAAACTGTTTTTT.

The CDR3 region is CASSPVTSGPTVTDTQYF. In nucleotides, the CDR3 is TGTGCCAGCAGCCCTGTAACTAGCGGACCCACTGTCACAGATACGCAGTATTTT. This sequence joins TRBV5-4 and TRBJ2-3; 8 nucleotides agree with TRBD2. This CDR3 region has 18 residues. Trimming removed 4 bases from V and 2 bases from J; junction bases left unmatched: 15. CDR1 and CDR2 from the germline V gene are SGHNT and YYREEE (reference sequence).

As concerns this clone: An end of the junction differs from the germline gene, which may be a read error. The V call is TRBV5-6, the J call TRBJ2-3, with 9 bases aligning to TRBD2. This CDR3 comprises 16 residues. The germline CDR1 and CDR2 sequences are SGHDT and YYEEEE. The CDR3 sequence is CASSLVTSGWTDTQYF. The DNA of the CDR3 is TGTGCCAGCAGCTTGGTAACTAGCGGGTGGACAGACACGCAGTATTTT.

The V gene is TRBV9, the J gene TRBJ1-2; D is possibly TRBD1 (6 bases). Trimming took 2 bases from V and 1 from J, leaving 18 bases between them. Germline-derived CDR1 and CDR2 are SGDLS and YYNGEE. CDR3 size: 17 residues. The CDR3 sequence is CASSVGPLGADNYGYTF. The DNA of the CDR3 is TGTGCCAGCAGCGTTGGTCCTTTGGGGGCAGATAACTATGGCTACACCTTC.

CDR3 coding DNA: TGTGCCAGCAGCTTAGTGGGGGCCCTCACCGGGGAGCTGTTTTTT. Protein sequence: CASSLVGALTGELFF. The J gene is TRBJ2-2, the V gene TRBV7-8; TRBD1 might be the D (6 bases). Germline CDR1 is SGHVS and CDR2 is FQNEAQ. The CDR3 consists of 15 residues. The V gene lost 1 base and the J gene lost 4 bases, with 10 bases spanning the gap.

Only a few counts were recorded for this clone. The V gene is TRBV18, the J gene TRBJ1-2; TRBD1 is a possible D gene (5 bases). Germline V gives CDR1 KGHSH, CDR2 LQKENI. This CDR3 region has 14 residues. The ends were cut back, 6 bases at V and 8 bases at J, with 19 bases in the middle. The CDR3 DNA sequence: TGTGCCAGCTCTCCCAGCGGGGCTGATTTCGGCTACACCTTC. Translating gives CASSPSGADFGYTF.

The chain is built from TRBV30 and TRBJ1-1, with D perhaps matching TRBD1 (6 bases). V gave up 8 bases and J gave up 0 bases, with 13 bases separating them. The CDR3 loop spans 13 amino acids. The germline gives CDR1 GTSNPN, CDR2 SVGIG (reference sequence). The CDR3: CAQKGHMNTEAFF. The CDR3 DNA sequence: TGTGCCCAGAAGGGACACATGAACACTGAAGCTTTCTTT.

V gene TRBV7-3 combines with J gene TRBJ1-2, with D possibly TRBD1 on 5 matching bases. Germline CDR1 SGHTA, CDR2 FQGTGA. This CDR3 spans 15 amino acids. The V end lost 1 base, the J end lost 6 bases, and 15 bases lay between the germline ends. The DNA of the CDR3 is TGTGCCAGCAGCTTAAATGGCTGGCAGGGTGATGGCTACACCTTC. Translating gives CASSLNGWQGDGYTF.

The J gene is TRBJ1-6, the V gene TRBV7-3, with TRBD1 as a possible D gene (6 bases). This CDR3 is 14 amino acids long. Per the germline V gene, CDR1 is SGHTA and CDR2 is FQGTGA. V dropped 2 bases and J dropped 8 bases, with 10 bases sitting between them. Written as DNA, the CDR3 is TGTGCCAGCAGCTTAGACAGGACCTATTCACCCCTCCACTTT. Translated: CASSLDRTYSPLHF.

This rearrangement joins TRBV6-1 to TRBJ2-5; 12 bases agree with TRBD2. V was pared by 8 bases and J by 5 bases, with 9 bases of the junction left unmatched. There are 15 residues in the CDR3. Germline loops: CDR1 MNHNS, CDR2 SASEGT. CDR3 region: CASSPGLAGWETQYF. CDR3 bases: TGTGCCAGCTCGCCGGGACTAGCGGGCTGGGAGACCCAGTACTTC.

The V and J genes are TRBV29-1 and TRBJ2-5; D perhaps matches TRBD1 (5 bases). Looked up from germline, CDR1 is SQVTM and CDR2 is ANQGSEA. CDR3 length equals 13 residues. The germline V and J ends were trimmed by 4 bases and 4 bases, with 13 bases remaining between them. CDR3 nucleotide sequence: TGCAGCGTTGGGCAGGGTCTAGGAGAGACCCAGTACTTC. This encodes CSVGQGLGETQYF.